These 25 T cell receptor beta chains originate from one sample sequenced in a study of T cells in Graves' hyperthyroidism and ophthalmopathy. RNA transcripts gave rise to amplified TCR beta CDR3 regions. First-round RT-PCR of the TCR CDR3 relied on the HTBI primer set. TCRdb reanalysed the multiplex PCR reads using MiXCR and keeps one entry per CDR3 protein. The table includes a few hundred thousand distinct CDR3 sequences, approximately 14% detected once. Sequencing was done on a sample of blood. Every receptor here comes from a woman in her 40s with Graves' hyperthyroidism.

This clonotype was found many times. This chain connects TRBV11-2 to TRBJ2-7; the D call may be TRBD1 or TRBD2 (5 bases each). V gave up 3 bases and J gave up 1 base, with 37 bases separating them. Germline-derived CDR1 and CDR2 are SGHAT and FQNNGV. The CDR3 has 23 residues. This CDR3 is CASSFRVKVTLGPGRTGSYEQYF. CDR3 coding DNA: TGTGCCAGCAGCTTTAGGGTCAAGGTAACCTTGGGACCTGGCAGGACTGGGTCCTACGAGCAGTACTTC.

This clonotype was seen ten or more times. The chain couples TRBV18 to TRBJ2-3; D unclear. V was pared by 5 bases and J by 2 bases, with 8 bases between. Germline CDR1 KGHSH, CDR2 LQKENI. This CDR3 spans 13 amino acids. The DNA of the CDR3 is TGTGCCAGCTCAATTTACCACACAGATACGCAGTATTTT. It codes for CASSIYHTDTQYF.

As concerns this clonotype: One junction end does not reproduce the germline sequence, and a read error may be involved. CDR3: CSVVGRVLNEQSF. CDR3 bases: TGCAGCGTTGTTGGCAGGGTGTTGAATGAGCAGTCCTTC. This chain connects TRBV29-1 to TRBJ2-1, with a tentative D call TRBD1 (5 bases). Germline CDR1 is SQVTM and CDR2 is ANQGSEA. The CDR3 totals 13 residues.

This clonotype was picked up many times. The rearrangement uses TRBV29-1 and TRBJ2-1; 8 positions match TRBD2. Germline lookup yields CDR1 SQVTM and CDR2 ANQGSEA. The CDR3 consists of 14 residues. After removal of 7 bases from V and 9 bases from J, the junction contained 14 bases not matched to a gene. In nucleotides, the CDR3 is TGCAGCGGTGCCGGGACTAGAAGTGCTCCTGAGCAGTTCTTC. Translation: CSGAGTRSAPEQFF.

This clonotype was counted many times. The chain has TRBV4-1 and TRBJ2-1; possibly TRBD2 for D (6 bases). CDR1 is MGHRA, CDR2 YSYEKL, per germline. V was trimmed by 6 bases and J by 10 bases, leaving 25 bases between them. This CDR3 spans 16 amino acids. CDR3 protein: CASSRPVGEVGEEQFF. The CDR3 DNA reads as TGCGCCAGCAGTCGTCCCGTTGGGGAGGTGGGGGAAGAGCAGTTCTTC.

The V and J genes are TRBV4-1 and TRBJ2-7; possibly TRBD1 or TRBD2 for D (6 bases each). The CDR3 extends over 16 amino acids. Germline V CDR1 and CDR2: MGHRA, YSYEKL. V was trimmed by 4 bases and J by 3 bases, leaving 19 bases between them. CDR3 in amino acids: CASSPLGGDPFYEQYF. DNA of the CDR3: TGCGCCAGCAGCCCCCTCGGGGGCGACCCTTTCTACGAGCAGTACTTC.

The chain's CDR3 is CASRNEGLFYEQYF. CDR3 DNA sequence: TGTGCCAGCAGAAACGAAGGACTGTTCTACGAGCAGTACTTC. V and J are TRBV28 and TRBJ2-7; D possibly corresponds to TRBD2 (5 bases). CDR1 is MDHEN, CDR2 SYDVKM, per germline. Trimming cost V 6 bases and J 3 bases, with 15 bases left between them. The length of the CDR3 is 14 residues.

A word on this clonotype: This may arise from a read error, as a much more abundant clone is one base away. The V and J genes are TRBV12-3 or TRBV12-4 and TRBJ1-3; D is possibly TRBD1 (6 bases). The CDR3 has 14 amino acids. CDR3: CASSSTGFGNTICF. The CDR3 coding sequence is TGTGCCAGCAGTTCAACAGGGTTTGGAAACACCATATGTTTT.

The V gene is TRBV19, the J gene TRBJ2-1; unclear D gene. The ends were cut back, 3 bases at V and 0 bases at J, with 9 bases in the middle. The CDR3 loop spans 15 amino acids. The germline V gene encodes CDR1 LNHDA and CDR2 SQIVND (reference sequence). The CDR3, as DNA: TGTGCCAGTAGTATTGGGTTAAGCTCCTACAATGAGCAGTTCTTC. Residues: CASSIGLSSYNEQFF. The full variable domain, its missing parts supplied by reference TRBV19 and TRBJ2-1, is DGGITQSPKYLFRKEGQNVTLSCEQNLNHDAMYWYRQDPGQGLRLIYYSQIVNDFQKGDIAEGYSVSREKKESFPLTVTSAQKNPTAFYLCASSIGLSSYNEQFFGPGTRLTVL.

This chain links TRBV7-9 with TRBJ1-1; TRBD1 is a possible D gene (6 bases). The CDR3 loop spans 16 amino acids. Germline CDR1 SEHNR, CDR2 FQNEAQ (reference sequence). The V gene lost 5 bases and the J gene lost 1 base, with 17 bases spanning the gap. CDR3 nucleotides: TGTGCCAGCAGCCCTATATCGGGGGGCAGGAACACTGAAGCTTTCTTT. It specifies CASSPISGGRNTEAFF. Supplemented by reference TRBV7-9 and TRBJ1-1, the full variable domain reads DTGVSQNPRHKITKRGQNVTFRCDPISEHNRLYWYRQTLGQGPEFLTYFQNEAQLEKSRLLSDRFSAERPKGSFSTLEIQRTEQGDSAMYLCASSPISGGRNTEAFFGQGTRLTVV.

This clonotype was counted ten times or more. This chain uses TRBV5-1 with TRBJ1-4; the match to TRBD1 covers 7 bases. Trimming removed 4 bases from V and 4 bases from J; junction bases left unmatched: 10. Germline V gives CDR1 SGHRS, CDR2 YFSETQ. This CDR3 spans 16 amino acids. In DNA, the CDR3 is TGCGCCAGCAGCAAAGCACCGGGACAGAGTAATGAAAAACTGTTTTTT. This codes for CASSKAPGQSNEKLFF.

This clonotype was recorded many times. CDR3 sequence: CASRAGTTNTEAFF. DNA of the CDR3: TGCGCCAGCAGGGCCGGGACAACGAACACTGAAGCTTTCTTT. This chain connects TRBV5-1 to TRBJ1-1; D is perhaps TRBD1 (6 bases). Trimming stripped 5 bases from V and 1 base from J, with 12 bases between. CDR1 and CDR2 from the germline V gene are SGHRS and YFSETQ. The CDR3 is 14 amino acids.

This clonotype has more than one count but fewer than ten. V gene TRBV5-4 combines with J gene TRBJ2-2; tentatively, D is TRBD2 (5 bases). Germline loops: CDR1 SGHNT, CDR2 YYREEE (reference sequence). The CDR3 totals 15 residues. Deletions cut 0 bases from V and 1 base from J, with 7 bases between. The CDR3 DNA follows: TGTGCCAGCAGCTTGGGGACTCTGAACACCGGGGAGCTGTTTTTT. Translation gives CASSLGTLNTGELFF.

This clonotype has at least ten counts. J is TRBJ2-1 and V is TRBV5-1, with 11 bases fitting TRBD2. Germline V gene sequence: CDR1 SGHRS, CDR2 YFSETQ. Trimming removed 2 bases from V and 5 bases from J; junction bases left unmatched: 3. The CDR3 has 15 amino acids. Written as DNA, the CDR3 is TGCGCCAGCAGCTTTACTAGCGGGAGCCACAATGAGCAGTTCTTC. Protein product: CASSFTSGSHNEQFF.

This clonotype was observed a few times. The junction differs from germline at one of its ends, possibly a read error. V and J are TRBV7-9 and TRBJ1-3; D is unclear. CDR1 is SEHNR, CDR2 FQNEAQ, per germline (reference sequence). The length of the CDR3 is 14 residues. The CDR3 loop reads CVSLVQGSGNTIYF. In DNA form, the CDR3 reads TGTGTCAGCCTGGTCCAAGGGTCTGGAAACACCATATATTTT.

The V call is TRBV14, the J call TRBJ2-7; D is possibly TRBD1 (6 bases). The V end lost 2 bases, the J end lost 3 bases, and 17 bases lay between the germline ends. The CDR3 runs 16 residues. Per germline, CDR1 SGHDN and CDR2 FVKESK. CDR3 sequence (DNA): TGTGCCAGCAGCCAACTAACGGGACATCTGTACTACGAGCAGTACTTC. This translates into CASSQLTGHLYYEQYF.

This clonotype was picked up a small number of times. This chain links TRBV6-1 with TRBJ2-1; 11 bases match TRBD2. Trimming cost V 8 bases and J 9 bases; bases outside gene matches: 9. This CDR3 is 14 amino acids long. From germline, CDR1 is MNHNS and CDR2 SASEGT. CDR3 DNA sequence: TGTGCCAGCCAACTAGCGGGAGATTTGGGTGAGCAGTTCTTC. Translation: CASQLAGDLGEQFF.

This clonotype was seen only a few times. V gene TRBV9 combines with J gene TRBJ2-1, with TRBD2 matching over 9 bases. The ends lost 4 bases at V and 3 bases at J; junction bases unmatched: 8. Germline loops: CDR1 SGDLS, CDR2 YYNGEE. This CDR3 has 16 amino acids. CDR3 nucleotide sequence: TGTGCCAGCAGCTGGGGGGCGGGAGGGTTCTACAATGAGCAGTTCTTC. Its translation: CASSWGAGGFYNEQFF.

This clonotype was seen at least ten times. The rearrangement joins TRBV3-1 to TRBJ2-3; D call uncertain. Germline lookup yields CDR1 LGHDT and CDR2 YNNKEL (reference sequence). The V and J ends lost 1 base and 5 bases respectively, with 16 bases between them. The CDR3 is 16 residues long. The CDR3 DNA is TGTGCCAGCAGCCAAGCCGTGGCAGGCCTTGGAGATACGCAGTATTTT. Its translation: CASSQAVAGLGDTQYF.

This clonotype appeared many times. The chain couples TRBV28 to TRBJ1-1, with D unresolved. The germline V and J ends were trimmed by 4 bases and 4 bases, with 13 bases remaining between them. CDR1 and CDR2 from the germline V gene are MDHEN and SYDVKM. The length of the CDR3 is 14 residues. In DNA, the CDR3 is TGTGCCAGCAGTTCCCTTGGGCTAGGCACTGAAGCTTTCTTT. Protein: CASSSLGLGTEAFF.

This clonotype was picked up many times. The CDR3 DNA reads as TGTGCCTGGAAGCCGGGACAGAGCCCCTACGAGCAGTACTTC. Its protein product is CAWKPGQSPYEQYF. The chain employs TRBV30 and TRBJ2-7; 7 positions match TRBD1. V trimming: 4 bases; J trimming: 2 bases; junction bases outside the gene matches: 8. The CDR3 sequence is 14 residues long. In germline, CDR1 is GTSNPN, CDR2 SVGIG (reference sequence).

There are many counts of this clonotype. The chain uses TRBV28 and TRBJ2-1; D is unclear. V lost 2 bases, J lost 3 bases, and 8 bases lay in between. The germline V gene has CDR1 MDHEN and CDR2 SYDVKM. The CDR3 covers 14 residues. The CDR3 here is CASSLRRYYNEQFF. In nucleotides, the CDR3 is TGTGCCAGCAGTTTAAGGCGGTACTACAATGAGCAGTTCTTC.

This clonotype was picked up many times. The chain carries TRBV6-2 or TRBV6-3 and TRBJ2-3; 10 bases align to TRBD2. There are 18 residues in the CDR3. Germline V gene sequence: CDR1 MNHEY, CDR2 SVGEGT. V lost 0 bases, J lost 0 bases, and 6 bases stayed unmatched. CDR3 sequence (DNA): TGTGCCAGCAGTTACTCGAAGGGTAGCGGGGGGAGCACAGATACGCAGTATTTT. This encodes CASSYSKGSGGSTDTQYF.

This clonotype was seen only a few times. DNA of the CDR3: TGTGCCAGTAGTATAGGGGGACAGGGTAACAATGAGCAGTTCTTC. Its protein product is CASSIGGQGNNEQFF. The rearrangement links TRBV19 to TRBJ2-1, with TRBD1 identical over 9 bases. V was pared by 1 base and J by 5 bases, with 3 bases of the junction left unmatched. CDR1 and CDR2 (germline): LNHDA, SQIVND (reference sequence). The CDR3 length is 15 residues.

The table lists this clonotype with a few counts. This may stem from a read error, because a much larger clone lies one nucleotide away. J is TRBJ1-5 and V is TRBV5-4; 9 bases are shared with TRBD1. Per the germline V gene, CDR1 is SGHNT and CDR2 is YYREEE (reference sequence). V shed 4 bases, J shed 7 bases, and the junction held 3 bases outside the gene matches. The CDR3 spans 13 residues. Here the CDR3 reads CASSRGQGQPQHF. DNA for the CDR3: TGTGCCAGCAGCAGGGGACAGGGCCAGCCCCAGCATTTT.